This T cell receptor beta chain was recorded in a study of shared clonotypes between healthy human individuals. Only in-frame clones appear in the TCRdb table, and some are missing; sequencing was by immunoSEQ multiplex PCR. The data contain a few million clones, more than 80% of them singletons. This CDR3 region has 15 residues. Germline V gene data show CDR1 as MNHEY and CDR2 as SVGAGI. J was trimmed by 5 bases and V by 5 bases; bases with no gene match: 9. Specimen: naive CD4+ T cells sorted from blood. Documented subset: CD45RA+ positively selected. This clonotype originated in a man younger than 35 in good health. The J gene is TRBJ2-5, the V gene TRBV6-5; 9 positions agree with TRBD2. The CDR3 loop reads CASSLLAGAFETQYF. CDR3 nucleotides: TGTGCCAGCAGTCTATTAGCGGGGGCTTTCGAGACCCAGTACTTC.